The 16 T cell receptor beta chains below come from one sample, sequenced in a study of OX40 agonist ivuxolimab in advanced cancers. Some clones are missing from TCRdb's copy, which holds only in-frame ones; the method was immunoSEQ multiplex PCR. This sample has 100,000 to 150,000 clones; approximately 94% occur once, and the top ten carry under 1.3%. Sequences were derived from CD4+ or CD8+ T cells sorted from blood, sampled in a trial of the OX40 agonist ivuxolimab. Receptor source: an adult with an advanced solid tumor such as melanoma, head and neck, liver or kidney cancer.

CDR3 coding DNA: TGCGCCAGCAGCTTCGGGACAGGGGTCACTGAAGCTTTCTTT. Residues: CASSFGTGVTEAFF. The J gene is TRBJ1-1, the V gene TRBV5-1; 10 bases align to TRBD1. The J segment lost 4 bases and the V segment lost 2 bases, leaving 2 bases of the junction unmatched. CDR1 is SGHRS and CDR2 is YFSETQ in the germline V gene. The CDR3 spans 14 residues.

V and J are TRBV7-8 and TRBJ2-1; weak D call: TRBD2 (6 bases). There are 18 residues in the CDR3. V dropped 4 bases and J dropped 1 base, with 20 bases sitting between them. Germline CDR1 is SGHVS and CDR2 is FQNEAQ. This CDR3 reads CASSYRDSFPGSYNEQFF. The DNA of the CDR3 is TGTGCCAGCAGCTACCGGGACTCCTTCCCGGGATCCTACAATGAGCAGTTCTTC.

This chain joins TRBV4-1 and TRBJ1-2; D gene uncertain. Germline V lookup: CDR1 MGHRA, CDR2 YSYEKL. V lost 2 bases and J lost 8, with 9 bases in between. The CDR3 extends over 12 amino acids. CDR3 residues: CASSQLGWGYTF. The DNA for the CDR3 is TGCGCCAGCAGCCAACTCGGTTGGGGCTACACCTTC.

CDR3 nucleotide sequence: TGTGCCAGCAGCTCGGCGCCCGTAAACACCGGGGAGCTGTTTTTT. Translating it yields CASSSAPVNTGELFF. The J gene is TRBJ2-2, the V gene TRBV5-8; D gene uncertain. The germline CDR1 and CDR2 sequences are SGHTS and YDEGEE. Trimming removed 3 bases from V and 2 bases from J, with 11 bases in between. The CDR3 runs 15 residues.

V is TRBV9 and J is TRBJ2-3; 10 positions match TRBD2. Germline loops: CDR1 SGDLS, CDR2 YYNGEE. The CDR3 length is 15 residues. The trim removed 0 bases at V and 5 bases at J, leaving 3 bases unmatched. The CDR3 coding sequence is TGTGCCAGCAGCGTAGTAGCGGGGGGAATAGATACGCAGTATTTT. Amino acids: CASSVVAGGIDTQYF. Complete variable domain (other parts from reference TRBV9 and TRBJ2-3): DSGVTQTPKHLITATGQRVTLRCSPRSGDLSVYWYQQSLDQGLQFLIQYYNGEERAKGNILERFSAQQFPDLHSELNLSSLELGDSALYFCASSVVAGGIDTQYFGPGTRLTVL.

V and J are TRBV5-4 and TRBJ1-2; D remains unclear. Trimming removed 0 bases from V and 3 bases from J, with 9 bases in between. The germline V gene has CDR1 SGHNT and CDR2 YYREEE (reference sequence). CDR3 length equals 14 residues. In DNA form, the CDR3 reads TGTGCCAGCAGCTTGGATTCTGCTGACTATGGCTACACCTTC. This gives the protein CASSLDSADYGYTF.

V is TRBV6-6 and J is TRBJ2-5; no clear D. V was trimmed by 0 bases and J by 4 bases, leaving 0 bases between them. This CDR3 spans 11 amino acids. CDR1 is MNHNY and CDR2 is SVGAGI in the germline V gene (reference sequence). CDR3: CASSYSETQYF. DNA for the CDR3: TGTGCCAGCAGTTACTCAGAGACCCAGTACTTC.

To note about this clone: At the DNA level, this CDR3 is encoded by other sequences in the same sample as well. This chain links TRBV7-2 with TRBJ2-7; perhaps TRBD1 as D (5 bases). Germline CDR1 SGHTA, CDR2 FQGNSA. CDR3 size: 13 residues. V dropped 2 bases and J dropped 4 bases, with 9 bases sitting between them. CDR3 protein: CASSLWTSYEQYF. The DNA for the CDR3 is TGTGCCAGCAGCTTATGGACATCGTACGAGCAGTACTTC.

The count of this clone is one. The rearrangement joins TRBV14 to TRBJ1-1; D is undetermined. V was shortened by 1 base and J by 1 base, with 7 bases between the two germline ends. The CDR3 contains 14 residues. Germline-derived CDR1 and CDR2 are SGHDN and FVKESK. The CDR3: CASSQGPRNTEAFF. DNA for the CDR3: TGTGCCAGCAGCCAAGGGCCGAGGAACACTGAAGCTTTCTTT.

V usage is TRBV9 and J usage is TRBJ1-4; tentatively, D is TRBD1 (5 bases). Looked up from germline, CDR1 is SGDLS and CDR2 is YYNGEE. The V end lost 2 bases, the J end lost 3 bases, and 17 bases lay between the germline ends. This CDR3 has 17 amino acids. The CDR3 DNA is TGTGCCAGCAGCGTTGGGGCCGGTGTGATTTCTAATGAAAAACTGTTTTTT. Encoded protein: CASSVGAGVISNEKLFF.

This clone showed up just a few times. This chain uses TRBV19 with TRBJ1-5; D gene unclear. Germline CDR1 LNHDA, CDR2 SQIVND (reference sequence). The length of the CDR3 is 14 residues. V was pared by 5 bases and J by 1 base, with 9 bases between. DNA for the CDR3: TGTGCCAGTAGTGGGGAGGTGAGCAATCAGCCCCAGCATTTT. This sequence encodes CASSGEVSNQPQHF.

The chain links TRBV11-2 to TRBJ2-5, with TRBD2 matching 10 bases. Germline CDR1 reads SGHAT; CDR2 reads FQNNGV. CDR3 length: 18 amino acids. After removal of 2 bases from V and 0 bases from J, the junction contained 9 bases not matched to a gene. The CDR3 DNA follows: TGTGCCAGCAGCTTATTGCCTACAGCGGGAGGGTACCAAGAGACCCAGTACTTC. Amino acids: CASSLLPTAGGYQETQYF.

The V gene is TRBV6-6, the J gene TRBJ1-1; weak D call: TRBD1 (5 bases). Germline CDR1 MNHNY, CDR2 SVGAGI (reference sequence). The CDR3 totals 12 residues. Trimming left V 6 bases short and J 5 bases short, with 10 bases between. The CDR3: CASRWQGTEAFF. CDR3 DNA sequence: TGTGCCAGCAGGTGGCAGGGAACTGAAGCTTTCTTT.

J is TRBJ2-2 and V is TRBV5-1; 7 positions agree with TRBD2. The CDR3 covers 15 residues. Germline CDR1 SGHRS, CDR2 YFSETQ. V trimming: 0 bases; J trimming: 6 bases; junction bases outside the gene matches: 5. CDR3: CASSLVSGPSGELFF. CDR3 DNA: TGCGCCAGCAGCTTGGTTAGCGGGCCTTCCGGGGAGCTGTTTTTT.

In nucleotides, the CDR3 is TGTGCCAGCAGCTTAGTAGGGGGGGCTAGCACAGATACGCAGTATTTT. It encodes CASSLVGGASTDTQYF. The J gene is TRBJ2-3, the V gene TRBV7-9; possibly TRBD2 for D (7 bases). The CDR3 totals 16 residues. Per the germline V gene, CDR1 is SEHNR and CDR2 is FQNEAQ (reference sequence). V lost 1 base to trimming and J lost 0 bases, with 11 bases between them.

The chain uses TRBV9 and TRBJ1-3, with TRBD1 identical over 8 bases. V was pared by 0 bases and J by 0 bases, with 2 bases of the junction left unmatched. Per germline, CDR1 SGDLS and CDR2 YYNGEE. CDR3 size: 16 residues. The CDR3 sequence: CASSVGQGNSGNTIYF. The CDR3 nucleotides read TGTGCCAGCAGCGTAGGACAGGGGAACTCTGGAAACACCATATATTTT.